Listed below are T cell receptor beta chains from one sample, sequenced in a study of T cell changes during pregnancy in multiple sclerosis. Here immunoSEQ multiplex PCR was the method, and the copy in TCRdb shows in-frame clones only, minus some. The data contain some 93,000 clones, 91% of them seen just once; the ten biggest clones take up about 1.6%. The sample was peripheral blood, taken after pregnancy. The receptors derive from a female donor in good health, enrolled as a control in a pregnancy study. CDR3s include the opening cysteine and the closing phenylalanine or tryptophan. The D gene is left open where the match is weak.

.	TRBV25-1	TRBJ1-1	TGTGCCAGCAGTGCGCGGGCGAACACTGAAGCTTTCTTT	CASSARANTEAFF
.	TRBV20-1	TRBJ2-3	TGCAGTGCTAGAAAGCCAGATACGCAGTATTTT	CSARKPDTQYF
TRBD1	TRBV5-6	TRBJ2-3	TGTGCCAGCAGCTTGGCGGGACAGGGTTGGGCAGATACGCAGTATTTT	CASSLAGQGWADTQYF
.	TRBV15	TRBJ1-5	TGTGCCACCGGAGGAGGGATCAATCAGCCCCAGCATTTT	CATGGGINQPQHF
.	TRBV7-2	TRBJ2-1	TGTGCCAGCAACTCGCTTTTGGGTAGGGGTGAGCAGTTCTTC	CASNSLLGRGEQFF
TRBD1	TRBV11-2	TRBJ2-7	TGTGCCAGCAGCGTTGACAGGGTGCCGGGGTACGAGCAGTACTTC	CASSVDRVPGYEQYF
TRBD1	TRBV14	TRBJ1-2	TGTGCCAGCAGCCTCTACAGGGGATGGGATGGCTACACCTTC	CASSLYRGWDGYTF
TRBD2	TRBV25-1	TRBJ2-7	TGTGCCAGCAGTGGAAGGGGACTAGCAATAATTTACGAGCAGTACTTC	CASSGRGLAIIYEQYF
TRBD1	TRBV7-2	TRBJ2-5	TGTGCCAGCAGCTTAGTATGGACAGGGCGTGAGACCCAGTACTTC	CASSLVWTGRETQYF
.	TRBV14	TRBJ1-1	TGTGCCAGCAGCTTCCCCGGGAGAACTGAAGCTTTCTTT	CASSFPGRTEAFF